This TCR beta chain came from a study of T-cell memory formation after mild COVID-19. Study at large: Largely, TCR clusters stayed within a single donor. General study points: There was no confirmation that second-wave clones peaking on day 37 were SARS-CoV-2 specific. The pre-infection memory compartment contained some responding clones, suggesting cross-reactive memory joined.

The TCR alpha and TCR beta cDNA libraries, bearing sample barcodes and UMIs, were generated by 5'RACE using constant-segment primers. In TCRdb, the 5' RACE reads were re-called with MiXCR into one record per CDR3 protein. The table has 170,000 or so distinct CDR3 sequences, 20% to 25% seen once. The CDR3 runs to 17 residues. CDR1 is SGHRS, CDR2 YFSETQ, per germline. Trimming cost V 4 bases and J 1 base, with 18 bases left between them. This clonotype was observed a handful of times. As yet, its antigen is unknown. The TCR originated in an adult woman who had mild COVID-19 (a few samples of this study predate the infection). Cell type and time point are not known. Sequencing input: PBMCs or a T cell subset sorted from them (not recorded which). This chain uses TRBV5-1 with TRBJ2-1; D is perhaps TRBD1 (6 bases). CDR3 nucleotide sequence: TGCGCCAGCAGCGATGACCGGGACATTATTTCCTACAATGAGCAGTTCTTC. This gives the protein CASSDDRDIISYNEQFF.